A single sample gave rise to the 17 T cell receptor beta chains below, sequenced in a study of T-cell reconstitution after alpha-beta-depleted transplantation in children. Molecular barcoding with unique molecular identifiers was used for the TCRbeta library. Each CDR3 protein is one row after TCRdb ran MiXCR on the PCR reads. Of some 440,000 distinct CDR3 sequences listed, 15% to 20% were seen once; the top ten hold roughly 27%. The sample here was PBMCs, mostly from graft donor cells, taken 360 days after TCRalphabeta/CD19-depleted stem cell transplant. These receptors were collected from a boy in the first two years of life who had a stem cell transplant for Wiskott-Aldrich syndrome, so the T cells may come from the graft donor.

This clonotype was observed a handful of times. V is TRBV4-1 and J is TRBJ2-4; D is perhaps TRBD1 (6 bases). The CDR3 length is 17 residues. Germline V gene lookup returns CDR1 MGHRA and CDR2 YSYEKL. V shed 0 bases and J shed 11 bases, with 23 bases lying between them. The CDR3 protein is CASSQDKPGDLFGVQYF. As DNA, the CDR3 is TGCGCCAGCAGCCAAGATAAGCCAGGGGACCTTTTTGGCGTTCAGTACTTC.

A few counts support this clonotype. The V and J genes are TRBV4-1 and TRBJ2-1; 8 nucleotides match TRBD1. Germline V gives CDR1 MGHRA, CDR2 YSYEKL. The length of the CDR3 is 15 residues. Trimming removed 0 bases from V and 2 bases from J; junction bases left unmatched: 0. The DNA of the CDR3 is TGCGCCAGCAGCCAAGAGGACAGGGCCTACAATGAGCAGTTCTTC. Its translation is CASSQEDRAYNEQFF.

This clonotype was detected only a few times. The chain links TRBV15 to TRBJ2-7, with 7 positions matching TRBD2. The germline V gene encodes CDR1 LNHNV and CDR2 YYDKDF (reference sequence). J was trimmed by 6 bases and V by 3 bases; bases with no gene match: 11. The CDR3 consists of 15 residues. The CDR3 spells CATSRGGEGYSEQYF. In DNA, the CDR3 is TGTGCCACCAGCAGGGGAGGGGAAGGTTACAGCGAGCAGTACTTC. The full variable domain, rest sourced from reference TRBV15 and TRBJ2-7, is DAMVIQNPRYQVTQFGKPVTLSCSQTLNHNVMYWYQQKSSQAPKLLFHYYDKDFNNEADTPDNFQSRRPNTSFCFLDIRSPGLGDTAMYLCATSRGGEGYSEQYFGPGTRLTVT.

J is TRBJ2-1 and V is TRBV20-1; TRBD2 is a possible D gene (5 bases). Germline CDR1 DFQATT, CDR2 SNEGSKA (reference sequence). This CDR3 comprises 14 residues. Trimming took off 1 base at V and 10 bases at J, with 17 bases between the two ends. The CDR3 nucleotides read TGCAGTGCTAGAGGGGTTCCGGGAATCGGAGAGCAGTTCTTC. This gives the protein CSARGVPGIGEQFF.

This clonotype has only a few counts. The gene calls are TRBV6-2 or TRBV6-3 and TRBJ2-1; the match to TRBD2 covers 12 bases. CDR3 size: 17 residues. The germline V gene has CDR1 MNHEY and CDR2 SVGEGT. V trimming: 2 bases; J trimming: 4 bases; junction bases outside the gene matches: 6. In nucleotides, the CDR3 is TGTGCCAGCAGTTACACGTGGACTAGCGGGATTTACAATGAGCAGTTCTTC. This translates into CASSYTWTSGIYNEQFF.

This clonotype was found a few times. This chain connects TRBV3-1 to TRBJ1-2; D possibly corresponds to TRBD1 (6 bases). This CDR3 has 14 residues. Trimming pared 6 bases from V and 8 bases from J, leaving 19 bases between. Germline V gives CDR1 LGHDT, CDR2 YNNKEL (reference sequence). The CDR3 spells CASRDLRGLIGYTF. In DNA form, the CDR3 reads TGTGCCAGCAGAGACCTCAGGGGATTAATCGGCTACACCTTC. Using reference TRBV3-1 and TRBJ1-2 for the parts outside the CDR3, the full variable domain is DTAVSQTPKYLVTQMGNDKSIKCEQNLGHDTMYWYKQDSKKFLKIMFSYNNKELIINETVPNRFSPKSPDKAHLNLHINSLELGDSAVYFCASRDLRGLIGYTFGSGTRLTVV.

The rearrangement joins TRBV5-1 to TRBJ2-1; 7 bases agree with TRBD1. The germline gives CDR1 SGHRS, CDR2 YFSETQ. This CDR3 contains 15 residues. V was pared by 4 bases and J by 6 bases, with 10 bases of the junction left unmatched. The CDR3 region is CASSTGDRPSNEQFF. The CDR3 bases are TGCGCCAGCAGCACTGGGGACAGACCGAGCAATGAGCAGTTCTTC.

The chain has TRBV2 and TRBJ2-2; 8 positions match TRBD2. J lost 5 bases, V lost 2 bases, and 16 bases had no gene match. Germline CDR1 is SNHLY and CDR2 is FYNNEI. This CDR3 comprises 19 residues. DNA of the CDR3: TGTGCCAGCAGTGAACGGTCGGGGGGGCCCGGCCGTGGAACCGGGGAGCTGTTTTTT. Its protein product is CASSERSGGPGRGTGELFF.

This clonotype was counted ten times or more. The chain couples TRBV9 to TRBJ2-7, with 8 bases that match TRBD2. The J segment lost 4 bases and the V segment lost 0 bases, leaving 6 bases of the junction unmatched. Germline CDR1 and CDR2: SGDLS and YYNGEE. CDR3 length: 15 residues. CDR3 sequence (DNA): TGTGCCAGCAGCGTAGGCCCGGGACTAGTTTACGAGCAGTACTTC. Translation: CASSVGPGLVYEQYF. Supplemented by reference TRBV9 and TRBJ2-7, the full variable domain reads DSGVTQTPKHLITATGQRVTLRCSPRSGDLSVYWYQQSLDQGLQFLIQYYNGEERAKGNILERFSAQQFPDLHSELNLSSLELGDSALYFCASSVGPGLVYEQYFGPGTRLTVT.

This chain connects TRBV14 to TRBJ2-3; TRBD1 might be the D (5 bases). The ends were cut back, 2 bases at V and 1 base at J, with 7 bases in the middle. CDR1 and CDR2 from the germline V gene are SGHDN and FVKESK. This CDR3 has 14 residues. Written as DNA, the CDR3 is TGTGCCAGCAGCCAACTAGGGGGCACAGATACGCAGTATTTT. Protein sequence: CASSQLGGTDTQYF.

Only one count was recorded for this clonotype. The chain is built from TRBV7-8 and TRBJ2-1; 10 bases match TRBD1. Germline V lookup: CDR1 SGHVS, CDR2 FQNEAQ. V trimming: 5 bases; J trimming: 7 bases; junction bases outside the gene matches: 14. This CDR3 has 17 amino acids. The CDR3 sequence is CASSLWTGGGLGNEQFF. In DNA form, the CDR3 reads TGTGCCAGCAGCCTATGGACAGGGGGAGGCCTGGGAAATGAGCAGTTCTTC.

The chain links TRBV24-1 to TRBJ2-6; a weak D match, TRBD2 (6 bases). The germline V gene has CDR1 KGHDR and CDR2 SFDVKD. Trimming took 3 bases from V and 2 from J, leaving 10 bases between them. The CDR3 totals 16 residues. CDR3 region: CATSDEWGAGANVLTF. CDR3 DNA sequence: TGTGCCACCAGTGATGAATGGGGGGCTGGGGCCAACGTCCTGACTTTC.

This clonotype occurred a few times. The DNA of the CDR3 is TGCGCCAGCAGCCAAGATAACGGGGGGGTACGCAATGAGCAGTTCTTC. It yields the protein CASSQDNGGVRNEQFF. This chain joins TRBV4-1 and TRBJ2-1; 8 positions match TRBD2. Germline lookup yields CDR1 MGHRA and CDR2 YSYEKL. J gave up 6 bases and V 0 bases, and 7 bases lay outside the gene matches. This CDR3 has 16 residues.

This clonotype was counted between two and nine times. The chain employs TRBV27 and TRBJ1-6, with D possibly matching TRBD1 (5 bases). This CDR3 contains 13 residues. The V gene lost 3 bases and the J gene lost 11 bases, with 11 bases spanning the gap. Germline V gene sequence: CDR1 MNHEY, CDR2 SMNVEV (reference sequence). The CDR3 sequence is CASSFRGHPPLHF. CDR3 coding DNA: TGTGCCAGCAGTTTTAGGGGTCACCCACCCCTCCACTTT.

This clonotype was seen more than once but under ten times. The V gene is TRBV2, the J gene TRBJ2-3; D call uncertain. From germline, CDR1 is SNHLY and CDR2 FYNNEI. The CDR3 sequence is 12 residues long. Deletions cut 2 bases from V and 4 bases from J, with 4 bases between. CDR3 nucleotide sequence: TGTGCCAGCAGTGAACTAGCAGATACGCAGTATTTT. Residues: CASSELADTQYF.

This clonotype was observed a handful of times. J is TRBJ2-1 and V is TRBV24-1; tentatively, D is TRBD1 or TRBD2 (5 bases each). The CDR3 is 15 amino acids. Germline assignment: CDR1 KGHDR and CDR2 SFDVKD. Trimming removed 0 bases from V and 10 bases from J, with 15 bases in between. CDR3 region: CATSDLSDRGLEQFF. The DNA of the CDR3 is TGTGCCACCAGTGATTTGAGCGATCGGGGCTTGGAGCAGTTCTTC.

This clonotype was detected a few times. This rearrangement joins TRBV27 to TRBJ2-3; D is perhaps TRBD1 (6 bases). Germline values: CDR1 MNHEY, CDR2 SMNVEV (reference sequence). The CDR3 spans 15 residues. Trimming pared 6 bases from V and 2 bases from J, leaving 15 bases between. This CDR3 is CASRMYRDLTDTQYF. The CDR3 nucleotides are TGTGCCAGCAGGATGTACAGGGATCTCACAGATACGCAGTATTTT.